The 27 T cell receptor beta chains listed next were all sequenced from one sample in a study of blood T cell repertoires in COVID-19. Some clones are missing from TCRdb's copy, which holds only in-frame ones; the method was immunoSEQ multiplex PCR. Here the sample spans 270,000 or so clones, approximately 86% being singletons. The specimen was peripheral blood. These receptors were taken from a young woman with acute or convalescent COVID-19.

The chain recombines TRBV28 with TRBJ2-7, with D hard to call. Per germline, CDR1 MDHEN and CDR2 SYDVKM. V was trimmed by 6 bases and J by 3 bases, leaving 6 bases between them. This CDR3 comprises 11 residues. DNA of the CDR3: TGTGCCAGCAGACGCGACTACGAGCAGTACTTC. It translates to CASRRDYEQYF.

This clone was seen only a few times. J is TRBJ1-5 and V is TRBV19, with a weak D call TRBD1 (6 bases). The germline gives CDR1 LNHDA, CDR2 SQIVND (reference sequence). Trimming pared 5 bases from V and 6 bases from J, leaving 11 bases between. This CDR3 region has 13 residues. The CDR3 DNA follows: TGTGCCAGTAGTGAACAGGGCGGTCAGCCCCAGCATTTT. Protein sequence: CASSEQGGQPQHF. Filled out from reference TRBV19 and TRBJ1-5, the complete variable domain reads DGGITQSPKYLFRKEGQNVTLSCEQNLNHDAMYWYRQDPGQGLRLIYYSQIVNDFQKGDIAEGYSVSREKKESFPLTVTSAQKNPTAFYLCASSEQGGQPQHFGDGTRLSIL.

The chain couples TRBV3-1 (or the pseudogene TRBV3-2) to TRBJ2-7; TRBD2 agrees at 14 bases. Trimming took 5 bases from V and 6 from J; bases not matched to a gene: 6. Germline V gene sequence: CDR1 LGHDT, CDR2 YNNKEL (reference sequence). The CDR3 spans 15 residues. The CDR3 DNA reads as TGTGCCAGCAGCGATAGACTAGCGGGAGGGTTCGAGCAGTACTTC. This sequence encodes CASSDRLAGGFEQYF.

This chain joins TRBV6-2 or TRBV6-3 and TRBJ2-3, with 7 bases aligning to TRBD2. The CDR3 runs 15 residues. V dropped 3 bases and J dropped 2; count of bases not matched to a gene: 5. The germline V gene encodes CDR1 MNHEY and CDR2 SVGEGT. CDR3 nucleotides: TGTGCCAGCAGTTATCGTGGGAGGGCCACAGATACGCAGTATTTT. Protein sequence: CASSYRGRATDTQYF.

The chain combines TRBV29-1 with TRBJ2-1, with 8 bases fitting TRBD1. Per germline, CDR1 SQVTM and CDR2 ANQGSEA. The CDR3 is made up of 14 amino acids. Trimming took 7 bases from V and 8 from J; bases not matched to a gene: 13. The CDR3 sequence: CSARTGHSRDEQFF. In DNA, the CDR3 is TGCAGCGCCCGGACAGGGCACTCCAGAGATGAGCAGTTCTTC.

The CDR3 coding sequence is TGCAGTGCTAGTCTGACCGGGGATTCACCCCTCCACTTT. Translation gives CSASLTGDSPLHF. The chain combines TRBV20-1 with TRBJ1-6; D gene unclear. The germline V and J ends were trimmed by 3 bases and 8 bases, with 11 bases remaining between them. The CDR3 spans 13 residues. Per germline, CDR1 DFQATT and CDR2 SNEGSKA (reference sequence).

CDR3 residues: CASSGSVTGGTDTQYF. In DNA form, the CDR3 reads TGTGCCAGCAGTGGATCAGTGACAGGGGGCACAGATACGCAGTATTTT. The V and J genes are TRBV7-2 and TRBJ2-3; the match to TRBD1 covers 8 bases. This CDR3 spans 16 amino acids. The trim removed 6 bases at V and 1 base at J, leaving 9 bases unmatched. Germline loops: CDR1 SGHTA, CDR2 FQGNSA.

The CDR3 loop is CASSLGLAGGGQETQYF. In nucleotides, the CDR3 is TGTGCCAGCAGTTTGGGACTAGCGGGAGGGGGCCAAGAGACCCAGTACTTC. The chain links TRBV27 to TRBJ2-5; 16 positions match TRBD2. Germline V CDR1 and CDR2: MNHEY, SMNVEV (reference sequence). CDR3 length equals 17 residues. Germline trimming cut 3 bases from V and 1 base from J; bases unmatched to any gene: 2.

CDR3 amino acids: CASSFREGRSETQYF. CDR3 DNA sequence: TGTGCCAGCAGCTTCCGGGAGGGCCGGTCTGAGACCCAGTACTTC. The chain couples TRBV7-8 to TRBJ2-5; 8 bases line up with TRBD2. Looked up from germline, CDR1 is SGHVS and CDR2 is FQNEAQ. This CDR3 region has 15 residues. V gave up 3 bases and J gave up 5 bases; unmatched junction bases: 8.

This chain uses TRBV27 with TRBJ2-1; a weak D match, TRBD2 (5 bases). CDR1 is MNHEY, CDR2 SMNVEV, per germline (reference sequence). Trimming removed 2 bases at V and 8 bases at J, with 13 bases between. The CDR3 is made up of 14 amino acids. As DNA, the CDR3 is TGTGCCAGCAGTTTAAAGCGTGGAGGCTATGAGCAGTTCTTC. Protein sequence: CASSLKRGGYEQFF.

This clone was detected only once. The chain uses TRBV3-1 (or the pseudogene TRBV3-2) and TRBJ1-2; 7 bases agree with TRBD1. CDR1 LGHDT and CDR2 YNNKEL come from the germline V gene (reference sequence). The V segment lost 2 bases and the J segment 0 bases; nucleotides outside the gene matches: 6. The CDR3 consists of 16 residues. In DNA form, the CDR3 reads TGTGCCAGCAGCCAATCAACAGGGGCGGCTAACTATGGCTACACCTTC. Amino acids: CASSQSTGAANYGYTF.

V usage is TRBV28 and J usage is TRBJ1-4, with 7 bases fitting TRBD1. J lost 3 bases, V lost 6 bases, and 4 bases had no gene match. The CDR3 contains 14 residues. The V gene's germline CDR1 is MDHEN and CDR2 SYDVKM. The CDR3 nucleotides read TGTGCCAGCAGCGGGGACAGACCTAATGAAAAACTGTTTTTT. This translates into CASSGDRPNEKLFF.

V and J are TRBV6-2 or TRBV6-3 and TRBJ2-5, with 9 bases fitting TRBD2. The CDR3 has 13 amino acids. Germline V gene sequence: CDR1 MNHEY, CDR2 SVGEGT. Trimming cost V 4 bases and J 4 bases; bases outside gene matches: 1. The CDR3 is CASSLAGAETQYF. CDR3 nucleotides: TGTGCCAGCAGTTTAGCGGGAGCAGAGACCCAGTACTTC.

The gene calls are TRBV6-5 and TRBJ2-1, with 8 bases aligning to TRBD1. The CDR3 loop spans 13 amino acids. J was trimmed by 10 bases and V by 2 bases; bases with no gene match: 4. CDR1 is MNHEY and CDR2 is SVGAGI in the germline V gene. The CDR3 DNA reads TGTGCCAGCAGTTACCTGACAGGGGTCGAGCAGTTCTTC. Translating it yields CASSYLTGVEQFF.

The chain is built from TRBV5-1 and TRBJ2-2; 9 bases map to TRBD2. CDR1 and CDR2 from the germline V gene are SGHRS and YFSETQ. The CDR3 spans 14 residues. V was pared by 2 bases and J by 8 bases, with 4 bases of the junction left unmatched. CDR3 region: CASSLETSGGELFF. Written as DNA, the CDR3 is TGCGCCAGCAGCTTAGAGACTAGCGGAGGGGAGCTGTTTTTT.

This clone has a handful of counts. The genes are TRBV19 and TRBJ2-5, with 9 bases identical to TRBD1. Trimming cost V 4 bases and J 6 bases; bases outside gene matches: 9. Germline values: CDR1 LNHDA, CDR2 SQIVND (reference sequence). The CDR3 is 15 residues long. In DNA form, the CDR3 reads TGTGCCAGTAGTACGGACAGGGGAGTGGGACAGACCCAGTACTTC. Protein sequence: CASSTDRGVGQTQYF.

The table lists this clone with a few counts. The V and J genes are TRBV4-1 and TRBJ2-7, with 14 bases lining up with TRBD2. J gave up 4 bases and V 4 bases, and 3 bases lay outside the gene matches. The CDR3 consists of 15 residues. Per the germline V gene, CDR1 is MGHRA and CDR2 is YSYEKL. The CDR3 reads CASSLGTSGSYEQYF. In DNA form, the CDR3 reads TGCGCCAGCAGCCTGGGGACTAGCGGGAGTTACGAGCAGTACTTC.

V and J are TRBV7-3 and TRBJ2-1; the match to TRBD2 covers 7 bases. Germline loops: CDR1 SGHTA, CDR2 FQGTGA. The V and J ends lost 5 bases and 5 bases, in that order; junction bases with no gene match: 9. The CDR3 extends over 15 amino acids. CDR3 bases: TGTGCCAGCAGCCCCGTCCCGGGACTAAACAATGAGCAGTTCTTC. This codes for CASSPVPGLNNEQFF.

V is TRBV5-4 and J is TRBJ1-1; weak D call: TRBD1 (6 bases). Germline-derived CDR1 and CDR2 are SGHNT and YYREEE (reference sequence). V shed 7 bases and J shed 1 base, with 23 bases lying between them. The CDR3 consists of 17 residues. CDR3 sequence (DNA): TGTGCCAGCGGGGAGTCGGGCGGGGGCACGGGGAACACTGAAGCTTTCTTT. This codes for CASGESGGGTGNTEAFF. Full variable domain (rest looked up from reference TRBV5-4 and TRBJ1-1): ETGVTQSPTHLIKTRGQQVTLRCSSQSGHNTVSWYQQALGQGPQFIFQYYREEENGRGNFPPRFSGLQFPNYSSELNVNALELDDSALYLCASGESGGGTGNTEAFFGQGTRLTVV.

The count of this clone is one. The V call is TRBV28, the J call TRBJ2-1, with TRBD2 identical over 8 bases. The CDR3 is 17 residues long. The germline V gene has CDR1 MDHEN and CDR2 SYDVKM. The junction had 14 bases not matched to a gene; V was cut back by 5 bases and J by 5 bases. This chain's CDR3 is CASSLVLISGKNNEQFF. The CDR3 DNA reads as TGTGCCAGCAGTCTAGTACTGATTAGCGGGAAGAACAATGAGCAGTTCTTC.

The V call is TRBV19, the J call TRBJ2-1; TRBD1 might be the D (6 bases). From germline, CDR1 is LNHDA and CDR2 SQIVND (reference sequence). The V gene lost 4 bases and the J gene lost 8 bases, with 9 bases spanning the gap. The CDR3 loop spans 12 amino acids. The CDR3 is CASSTYRDEQFF. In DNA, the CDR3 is TGTGCCAGTAGTACCTACAGGGATGAGCAGTTCTTC.

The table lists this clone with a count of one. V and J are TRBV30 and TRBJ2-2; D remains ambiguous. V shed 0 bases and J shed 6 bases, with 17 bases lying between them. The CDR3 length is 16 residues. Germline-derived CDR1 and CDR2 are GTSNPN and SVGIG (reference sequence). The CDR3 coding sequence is TGTGCCTGGAGTGTAATGGTAGTCTTGAGTCCCGGGGAGCTGTTTTTT. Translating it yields CAWSVMVVLSPGELFF.

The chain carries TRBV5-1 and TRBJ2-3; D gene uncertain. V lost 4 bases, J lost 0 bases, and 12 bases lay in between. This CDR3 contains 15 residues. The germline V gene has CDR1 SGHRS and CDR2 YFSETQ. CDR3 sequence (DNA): TGCGCCAGCAGCGTTCAGGCGACAAGCACAGATACGCAGTATTTT. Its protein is CASSVQATSTDTQYF.

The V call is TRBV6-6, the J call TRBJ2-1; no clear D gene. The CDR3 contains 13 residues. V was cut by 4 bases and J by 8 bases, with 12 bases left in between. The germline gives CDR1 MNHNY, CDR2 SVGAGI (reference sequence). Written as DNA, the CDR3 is TGTGCCAGCAGTTTCCCCCCTAGTGATGAGCAGTTCTTC. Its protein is CASSFPPSDEQFF.

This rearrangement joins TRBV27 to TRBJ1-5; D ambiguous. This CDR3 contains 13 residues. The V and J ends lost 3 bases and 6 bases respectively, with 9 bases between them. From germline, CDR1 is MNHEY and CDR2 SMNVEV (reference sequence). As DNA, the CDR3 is TGTGCCAGCAGTTTCCGAGGGCGTCAGCCCCAGCATTTT. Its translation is CASSFRGRQPQHF.

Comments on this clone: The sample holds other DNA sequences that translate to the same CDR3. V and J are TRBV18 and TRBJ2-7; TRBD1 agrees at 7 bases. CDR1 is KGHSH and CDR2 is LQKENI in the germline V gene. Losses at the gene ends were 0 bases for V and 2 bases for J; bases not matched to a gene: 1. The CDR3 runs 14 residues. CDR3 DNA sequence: TGTGCCAGCTCACCACCGGGACAGACCTACGAGCAGTACTTC. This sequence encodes CASSPPGQTYEQYF.

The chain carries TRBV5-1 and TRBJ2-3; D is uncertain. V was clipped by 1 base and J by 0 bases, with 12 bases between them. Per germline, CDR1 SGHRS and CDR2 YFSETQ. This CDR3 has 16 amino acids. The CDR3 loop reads CASSLSGSPSTDTQYF. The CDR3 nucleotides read TGCGCCAGCAGCTTGTCAGGCAGTCCTAGCACAGATACGCAGTATTTT.